This is a list of T cell receptor beta chains from one sample in a study of beta chain features in type 1 diabetes. TCRdb's copy holds only in-frame clones and misses some; the assay was immunoSEQ multiplex PCR. Among 620,000 or so clones listed, roughly 16% were seen once. The sequenced material came from naive CD4+ T cells from blood. These TCRs come from a man in his late teens or twenties in good health. Each CDR3 is given with its conserved first and last residue. The D gene is left open where the match is weak. Some rows have no size entry. The others give once, few or many, or a class for an expanded clone.

>TRBJ2-5|NA|TRBV10-3|few
TGTGCCATCAGTGAGTCTTTCGGGAGCTTCCAAGAGACCCAGTACTTC
CAISESFGSFQETQYF
>TRBJ2-2|NA|TRBV7-9|few
TGTGCCAGCAGCCAGACAGGCAACACCGGGGAGCTGTTTTTT
CASSQTGNTGELFF
>TRBJ1-5|NA|TRBV9|NA
TGTGCCAGCAGTGTTGGAGGGAGGAATCAGCCCCAGCATTTT
CASSVGGRNQPQHF
>TRBJ1-1|NA|TRBV29-1|few
TGCAGCGTTGACGAAGCTTTCTTT
CSVDEAFF
>TRBJ2-7|NA|TRBV2|NA
TGTGCCAGCACACTAGCCGGGTACGAGCAGTACTTC
CASTLAGYEQYF
>TRBJ2-7|NA|TRBV2|few
TGTGCCAGCAATACAGGGTTCAACGAGCAGTACTTC
CASNTGFNEQYF
>TRBJ2-5|NA|TRBV29-1|NA
TGCAGCGCAAACGCGGGGAAAGAGACCCAGTACTTC
CSANAGKETQYF
>TRBJ1-5|TRBD1|TRBV6-6|few
TGTGCCAGCAGTTACGGGGACAGTAGCAATCAGCCCCAGCATTTT
CASSYGDSSNQPQHF
>TRBJ1-5|TRBD1|TRBV6-1|few
TGTGCCAGCAGTGTCGACAGGGGAGGTCAGCCCCAGCATTTT
CASSVDRGGQPQHF
>TRBJ1-4|NA|TRBV7-9|NA
TGTGCCGGAACCAGGATGGAGGGTGCAACTAATGAAAAACTGTTTTTT
CAGTRMEGATNEKLFF
>TRBJ2-4|NA|TRBV18|few
TGTGCCAGCTCACCACCTGCGGACCGCAACATTCAGTACTTC
CASSPPADRNIQYF
>TRBJ1-2|NA|TRBV2|NA
TGTGCCAGCAGTGTCCAGGAAACCTATGGCTACACCTTC
CASSVQETYGYTF
>TRBJ2-1|NA|TRBV9|NA
TGTGCCAGCAGCGCTCCTTTGGACAGAATTTACAATGAGCAGTTCTTC
CASSAPLDRIYNEQFF
>TRBJ1-2|NA|TRBV11-2|few
TGTGCCAGCAGCTTAGATCAACGGGGATACTATGGCTACACCTTC
CASSLDQRGYYGYTF
>TRBJ2-7|NA|TRBV7-9|NA
TGTGCCAGCAGTACAGCACCCACGATGTCAGACGAGCAGTACTTC
CASSTAPTMSDEQYF
>TRBJ2-3|NA|TRBV19|NA
TGTGCCAGTAGGACCAACACAGATACGCAGTATTTT
CASRTNTDTQYF
>TRBJ2-1|NA|TRBV4-1|NA
TGCGCCAGCAGCCCCGATGGTCGAGGGGGGTACAATGAGCAGTTCTTC
CASSPDGRGGYNEQFF
>TRBJ1-2|NA|TRBV28|few
TGTGCCAGCAGTTTGGGCAGGGGAGGCTATGGCTACACCTTC
CASSLGRGGYGYTF
>TRBJ1-1|NA|TRBV20-1|NA
TGCAGTGCTAGGGAGTACACTGAAGCTTTCTTT
CSAREYTEAFF
>TRBJ1-5|NA|TRBV2|NA
TGTGCCAGCAGTGAATTGGCTGACCATCAGCCCCAGCATTTT
CASSELADHQPQHF
>TRBJ1-2|NA|TRBV28|few
TGTGCCAGCAGTTTGGGCAGGGTTGGCTACACCTTC
CASSLGRVGYTF
>TRBJ2-3|NA|TRBV7-9|NA
TGTGCCAGCAGCTTATCCGGGCTTGGCACAGATACGCAGTATTTT
CASSLSGLGTDTQYF